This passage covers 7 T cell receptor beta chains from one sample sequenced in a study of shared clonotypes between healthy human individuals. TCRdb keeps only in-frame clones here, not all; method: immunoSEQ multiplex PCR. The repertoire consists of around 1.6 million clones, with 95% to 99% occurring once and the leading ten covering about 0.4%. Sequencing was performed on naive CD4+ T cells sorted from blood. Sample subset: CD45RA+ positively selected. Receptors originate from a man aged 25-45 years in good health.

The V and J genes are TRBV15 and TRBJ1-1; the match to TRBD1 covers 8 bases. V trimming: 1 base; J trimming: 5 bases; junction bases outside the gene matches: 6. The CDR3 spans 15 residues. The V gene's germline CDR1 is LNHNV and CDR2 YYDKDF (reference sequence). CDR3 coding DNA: TGTGCCACCAGCAGAGCAGGGGGCGCGTGGACTGAAGCTTTCTTT. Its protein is CATSRAGGAWTEAFF.

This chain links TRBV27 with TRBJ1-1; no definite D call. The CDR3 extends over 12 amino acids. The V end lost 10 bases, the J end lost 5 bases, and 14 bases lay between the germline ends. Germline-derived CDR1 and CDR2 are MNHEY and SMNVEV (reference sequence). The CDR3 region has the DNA TGTGCCACCAGAGGTAGACAAACTGAAGCTTTCTTT. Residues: CATRGRQTEAFF.

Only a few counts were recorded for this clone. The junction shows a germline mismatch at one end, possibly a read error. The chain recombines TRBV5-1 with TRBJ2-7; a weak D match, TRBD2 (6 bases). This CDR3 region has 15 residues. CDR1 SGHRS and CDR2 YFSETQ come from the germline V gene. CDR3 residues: CASSLVVAASHEQYF. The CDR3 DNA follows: TGCGCCAGCAGCCTGGTGGTAGCGGCCTCCCACGAGCAGTACTTC.

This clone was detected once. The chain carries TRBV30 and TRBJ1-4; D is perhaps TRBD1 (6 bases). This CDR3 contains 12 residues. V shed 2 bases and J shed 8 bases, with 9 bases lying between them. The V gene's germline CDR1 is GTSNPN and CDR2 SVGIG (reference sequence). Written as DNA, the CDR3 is TGTGCCTGGAGTATTACAGGGGAAAAACTGTTTTTT. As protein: CAWSITGEKLFF.

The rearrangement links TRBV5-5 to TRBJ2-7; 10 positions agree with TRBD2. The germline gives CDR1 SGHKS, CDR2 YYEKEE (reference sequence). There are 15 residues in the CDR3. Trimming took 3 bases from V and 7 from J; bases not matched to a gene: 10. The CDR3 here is CASSSGPAGGPEQYF. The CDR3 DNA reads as TGTGCCAGCAGCTCGGGGCCAGCGGGAGGGCCGGAGCAGTACTTC.

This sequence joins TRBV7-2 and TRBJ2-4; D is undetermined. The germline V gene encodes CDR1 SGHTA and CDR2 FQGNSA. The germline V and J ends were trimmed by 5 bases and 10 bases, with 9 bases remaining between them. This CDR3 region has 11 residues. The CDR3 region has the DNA TGTGCCAGCAGCCCGCCCGGGATTCAGTACTTC. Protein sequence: CASSPPGIQYF.

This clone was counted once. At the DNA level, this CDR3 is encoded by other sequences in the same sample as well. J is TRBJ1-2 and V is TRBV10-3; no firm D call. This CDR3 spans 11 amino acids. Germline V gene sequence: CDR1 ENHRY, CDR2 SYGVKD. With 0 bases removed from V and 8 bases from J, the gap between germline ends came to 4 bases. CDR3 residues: CAISESGGYTF. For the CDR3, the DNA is TGTGCCATCAGTGAGTCGGGGGGCTACACCTTC.